This TCR beta chain is from a study of T cell changes during pregnancy in multiple sclerosis (dated by TCRdb to between 2019 and 2020). Concerning the study at large: The study examined how the T cell repertoire changed over the course of pregnancy in women with multiple sclerosis.

According to the germline V gene, CDR1 reads SGHVS and CDR2 reads FQNEAQ. From the cysteine through the phenylalanine, the CDR3 covers 15 amino acids. Solely the CDR3 DNA is kept, with 45 bases framed from the first base. V and J lose 1 base and 3 bases, and a span of 10 bases separates them. In its sample, this clone was seen once. This receptor's antigen is unknown. No base qualities exist here, and no much larger clone lies one base off it. Receptor amplification or capture employed the immunoSEQ multiplex PCR assay. The immuneACCESS repertoire file appears here via TCRdb, limited to in-frame rearrangements. These files lack a portion of the clones; in checked studies, under half of the deficit traces to unresolved V genes, and the cause of the others is not known. The sample table records roughly 34,000 clones; roughly 93% of these occur just once. Almost 4.5% of the sample is taken by the ten largest.

The sample consisted of peripheral blood, taken in the second trimester of pregnancy. The chain uses TRBV7-8 and TRBJ1-5, with a tentative D gene TRBD1 over 5 matching bases. The clonotype comes from a female donor in good health, enrolled as a control in a pregnancy study. The bases are TGTGCCAGCAGCTTAGGTCAGGGTTTCAATCAGCCCCAGCATTTT. It translates to CASSLGQGFNQPQHF.